These 28 T cell receptor beta chains came from one sample sequenced in a study of control samples from healthy donors and cancer patients. Assay used: immunoSEQ multiplex PCR; TCRdb lists only in-frame clones, some missing. The table has over 50,000 clones, 88% seen once. The sequenced sample consisted of blood. The receptors shown here come from a man aged 50 or older in good health.

The J gene is TRBJ2-7, the V gene TRBV25-1, with D perhaps given as TRBD1 or TRBD2 (6 bases each). The CDR3 is 15 amino acids. The germline gives CDR1 MGHDK, CDR2 SYGVNS. V gave up 11 bases and J gave up 2 bases, with 22 bases separating them. This CDR3 is CAWRGRQPPTYEQYF. CDR3 DNA: TGTGCCTGGAGGGGGAGACAACCTCCCACCTACGAGCAGTACTTC.

The chain carries TRBV5-5 and TRBJ1-2, with no clear D. Looked up from germline, CDR1 is SGHKS and CDR2 is YYEKEE (reference sequence). The CDR3 contains 16 residues. V was trimmed by 0 bases and J by 4 bases, leaving 16 bases between them. CDR3 bases: TGTGCCAGCAGCTTGGCAGGACGGAGCCTTATCTATGGCTACACCTTC. As protein: CASSLAGRSLIYGYTF.

This clone is a singleton in its sample. V usage is TRBV2 and J usage is TRBJ2-5; no firm D call. Looked up from germline, CDR1 is SNHLY and CDR2 is FYNNEI. Deletions cut 1 base from V and 5 bases from J, with 8 bases between. There are 13 residues in the CDR3. The CDR3 is CASSEGDLETQYF. The CDR3, as DNA: TGTGCCAGCAGTGAAGGTGACTTGGAGACCCAGTACTTC.

V and J are TRBV2 and TRBJ1-5; D gene ambiguous. The CDR3 loop spans 13 amino acids. V was trimmed by 0 bases and J by 5 bases, leaving 5 bases between them. Germline V gene sequence: CDR1 SNHLY, CDR2 FYNNEI. CDR3 DNA: TGTGCCAGCAGTGAAGCTGAGTATCAGCCCCAGCATTTT. The encoded protein is CASSEAEYQPQHF.

The chain links TRBV4-1 to TRBJ2-1; D not resolved. Deletions cut 8 bases from V and 4 bases from J, with 12 bases between. Germline V lookup: CDR1 MGHRA, CDR2 YSYEKL. The length of the CDR3 is 13 residues. This chain's CDR3 is CASGQERYNEQFF. As DNA, the CDR3 is TGCGCCAGCGGGCAGGAGCGTTACAATGAGCAGTTCTTC.

V is TRBV5-1 and J is TRBJ1-1, with TRBD1 matching 7 bases. Trimming removed 4 bases from V and 1 base from J; junction bases left unmatched: 7. Germline loops: CDR1 SGHRS, CDR2 YFSETQ. The CDR3 runs 15 residues. The CDR3 reads CASSMPGQRNTEAFF. CDR3 nucleotides: TGCGCCAGCAGCATGCCGGGACAGAGGAACACTGAAGCTTTCTTT.

The chain recombines TRBV27 with TRBJ2-5; no firm D call. The germline V gene has CDR1 MNHEY and CDR2 SMNVEV (reference sequence). Trimming left V 3 bases short and J 1 base short, with 0 bases between. This CDR3 has 11 amino acids. CDR3 protein: CASSFQETQYF. DNA for the CDR3: TGTGCCAGCAGTTTCCAAGAGACCCAGTACTTC.

The DNA of the CDR3 is TGTGCCAGCAGTCCCGGGGTGAACTATGGCTACACCTTC. Translation: CASSPGVNYGYTF. V gene TRBV28 combines with J gene TRBJ1-2; no clear D. V lost 5 bases and J lost 2, with 9 bases in between. The germline V gene encodes CDR1 MDHEN and CDR2 SYDVKM. This CDR3 comprises 13 residues.

In this sample, this clone turned up once. The V gene is TRBV29-1, the J gene TRBJ2-7; 8 bases map to TRBD2. V was pared by 4 bases and J by 3 bases, with 5 bases of the junction left unmatched. Germline V lookup: CDR1 SQVTM, CDR2 ANQGSEA. This CDR3 comprises 13 residues. CDR3 protein: CSVAPAGVYEQYF. The CDR3 nucleotides are TGCAGCGTTGCCCCAGCGGGAGTCTACGAGCAGTACTTC.

V is TRBV7-7 and J is TRBJ2-5; 8 bases agree with TRBD1. Trimming cost V 1 base and J 4 bases; bases outside gene matches: 5. The CDR3 runs to 15 residues. Germline V lookup: CDR1 SSHAT, CDR2 FNYEAQ (reference sequence). The CDR3 loop is CASSLVRTGSETQYF. DNA for the CDR3: TGTGCCAGCAGCTTAGTTCGGACAGGGTCAGAGACCCAGTACTTC.

J is TRBJ1-2 and V is TRBV6-6; a weak D match, TRBD1 (5 bases). The germline CDR1 and CDR2 sequences are MNHNY and SVGAGI (reference sequence). The length of the CDR3 is 13 residues. The V gene lost 6 bases and the J gene lost 5 bases, with 13 bases spanning the gap. CDR3 residues: CASSQGTNYGYTF. The DNA for the CDR3 is TGTGCCAGCAGCCAAGGGACGAATTATGGCTACACCTTC.

This chain links TRBV6-5 with TRBJ2-3, with D possibly matching TRBD2 (5 bases). Germline-derived CDR1 and CDR2 are MNHEY and SVGAGI. CDR3 size: 14 residues. V gave up 5 bases and J gave up 2 bases, with 11 bases separating them. The CDR3 nucleotides are TGTGCCAGCAGTAACACTAGATTCACAGATACGCAGTATTTT. As protein: CASSNTRFTDTQYF.

This clone was recorded only once. J is TRBJ1-4 and V is TRBV6-5, with a possible D match to TRBD1 (5 bases). CDR3 size: 15 residues. The germline V and J ends were trimmed by 2 bases and 4 bases, with 11 bases remaining between them. CDR1 is MNHEY, CDR2 SVGAGI, per germline. CDR3 in amino acids: CASSYGGASNEKLFF. DNA of the CDR3: TGTGCCAGCAGTTACGGAGGGGCAAGTAATGAAAAACTGTTTTTT.

The chain has TRBV11-2 and TRBJ2-7, with D uncertain. Germline V gene sequence: CDR1 SGHAT, CDR2 FQNNGV. This CDR3 contains 14 residues. Trimming stripped 2 bases from V and 4 bases from J, with 12 bases between. CDR3 sequence (DNA): TGTGCCAGCAGCTTATACCCAAAGGATTACGAGCAGTACTTC. Translated: CASSLYPKDYEQYF.

The gene calls are TRBV27 and TRBJ1-5; D might be TRBD1 (5 bases). The CDR3 is made up of 15 amino acids. Germline V gene sequence: CDR1 MNHEY, CDR2 SMNVEV (reference sequence). V lost 5 bases to trimming and J lost 0 bases, with 11 bases between them. CDR3 in amino acids: CASSPGTDSNQPQHF. For the CDR3, the DNA is TGTGCCAGCAGTCCCGGGACGGATAGCAATCAGCCCCAGCATTTT.

The chain recombines TRBV30 with TRBJ1-1; D is perhaps TRBD1 (5 bases). V dropped 5 bases and J dropped 0 bases, with 10 bases sitting between them. The CDR3 is made up of 13 amino acids. Germline V gene lookup returns CDR1 GTSNPN and CDR2 SVGIG (reference sequence). CDR3 sequence reads: CAWEGQMNTEAFF. The CDR3 bases are TGTGCCTGGGAGGGGCAAATGAACACTGAAGCTTTCTTT.

This rearrangement joins TRBV3-1 (or the pseudogene TRBV3-2) to TRBJ2-1; D is tentatively TRBD1 or TRBD2 (5 bases each). Germline V gene lookup returns CDR1 LGHDT and CDR2 YNNKEL (reference sequence). V shed 3 bases and J shed 0 bases, with 15 bases lying between them. This CDR3 has 17 amino acids. CDR3 bases: TGTGCCAGCAGCCAGTGGGGGAACCCCCTCTCCTACAATGAGCAGTTCTTC. This gives the protein CASSQWGNPLSYNEQFF.

The chain links TRBV30 to TRBJ1-1; D unresolved. V was trimmed by 5 bases and J by 0 bases, leaving 10 bases between them. This CDR3 is built from 13 residues. From germline, CDR1 is GTSNPN and CDR2 SVGIG (reference sequence). CDR3 sequence: CAWERTVNTEAFF. The CDR3 DNA reads as TGTGCCTGGGAACGGACGGTGAACACTGAAGCTTTCTTT.

The chain combines TRBV7-9 with TRBJ2-1, with a weak D call TRBD1 (5 bases). CDR1 is SEHNR and CDR2 is FQNEAQ in the germline V gene (reference sequence). Trimming shortened V by 1 base and J by 5 bases, and 9 bases separated the two germline ends. This CDR3 has 14 amino acids. This CDR3 reads CASSLGGFNNEQFF. The CDR3 bases are TGTGCCAGCAGCTTAGGGGGCTTCAACAATGAGCAGTTCTTC. Based on the CDR3 plus reference TRBV7-9 and TRBJ2-1, the full variable domain is DTGVSQNPRHKITKRGQNVTFRCDPISEHNRLYWYRQTLGQGPEFLTYFQNEAQLEKSRLLSDRFSAERPKGSFSTLEIQRTEQGDSAMYLCASSLGGFNNEQFFGPGTRLTVL.

V and J are TRBV7-9 and TRBJ1-5, with D unclear. The germline CDR1 and CDR2 sequences are SEHNR and FQNEAQ (reference sequence). The V end was cut by 4 bases, the J end by 5 bases, with 12 bases between. The CDR3 runs to 14 residues. CDR3 in DNA: TGTGCCAGCAGCTCCGGGCAGGCCGATCAGCCCCAGCATTTT. Translation gives CASSSGQADQPQHF.

V and J are TRBV10-3 and TRBJ1-6; D remains ambiguous. CDR3 length: 12 residues. CDR1 and CDR2 (germline): ENHRY, SYGVKD. With 3 bases removed from V and 8 bases from J, the gap between germline ends came to 5 bases. CDR3 residues: CAISEGDSPLHF. The CDR3 nucleotides are TGTGCCATCAGTGAAGGAGATTCACCCCTCCACTTT.

This clone was seen only once. J is TRBJ2-5 and V is TRBV7-2; D might be TRBD2 (6 bases). Looked up from germline, CDR1 is SGHTA and CDR2 is FQGNSA. CDR3 length: 13 amino acids. V was shortened by 5 bases and J by 1 base, with 8 bases between the two germline ends. The CDR3 loop is CASSVLAQETQYF. The CDR3 DNA sequence: TGTGCCAGCAGCGTACTAGCCCAAGAGACCCAGTACTTC.

The rearrangement links TRBV28 to TRBJ2-3, with D possibly TRBD2 on 6 matching bases. Trimming shortened V by 6 bases and J by 1 base, and 14 bases separated the two germline ends. Germline assignment: CDR1 MDHEN and CDR2 SYDVKM. The CDR3 length is 15 residues. CDR3: CASRERRRGTDTQYF. DNA of the CDR3: TGTGCCAGCAGGGAGCGGAGGAGGGGCACAGATACGCAGTATTTT.

J is TRBJ2-7 and V is TRBV27; tentative D call: TRBD2 (6 bases). The CDR3 has 14 amino acids. CDR1 is MNHEY, CDR2 SMNVEV, per germline (reference sequence). Trimming shortened V by 2 bases and J by 1 base, and 9 bases separated the two germline ends. The CDR3 DNA reads TGTGCCAGCAGTTTAGTTGGGGGGTCCTACGAGCAGTACTTC. This codes for CASSLVGGSYEQYF.

The J gene is TRBJ1-5, the V gene TRBV24-1, with unresolved D. Germline V CDR1 and CDR2: KGHDR, SFDVKD. V lost 1 base to trimming and J lost 9 bases, with 9 bases between them. The CDR3 covers 13 residues. The CDR3 reads CATSDFGKGPQHF. As DNA, the CDR3 is TGTGCCACCAGTGATTTCGGCAAGGGGCCCCAGCATTTT.

The sample holds a few counts of this clone. The rearrangement uses TRBV9 and TRBJ2-1; TRBD2 matches 7 bases. The length of the CDR3 is 14 residues. Germline-derived CDR1 and CDR2 are SGDLS and YYNGEE. The V segment lost 7 bases and the J segment 6 bases; nucleotides outside the gene matches: 10. The CDR3 nucleotides read TGTGCCAGCGCCTCTTGGGGGGGGAGCAATGAGCAGTTCTTC. It codes for CASASWGGSNEQFF.

The V and J genes are TRBV29-1 and TRBJ1-1; no clear D. There are 13 residues in the CDR3. The V gene lost 1 base and the J gene lost 1 base, with 7 bases spanning the gap. The germline V gene encodes CDR1 SQVTM and CDR2 ANQGSEA. CDR3 amino acids: CSVEVVQNTEAFF. The DNA for the CDR3 is TGCAGCGTTGAAGTTGTCCAGAACACTGAAGCTTTCTTT.

This clone was seen only once. The CDR3 DNA reads as TGTGCCAGCAGCCGTTTTTATACAGGGGCCCAAGAGACCCAGTACTTC. Its protein is CASSRFYTGAQETQYF. The J gene is TRBJ2-5, the V gene TRBV27, with 7 bases aligning to TRBD1. With 6 bases clipped from V and 1 base from J, the junction kept 11 bases outside the gene matches. Germline V gene data show CDR1 as MNHEY and CDR2 as SMNVEV (reference sequence). The CDR3 extends over 16 amino acids.